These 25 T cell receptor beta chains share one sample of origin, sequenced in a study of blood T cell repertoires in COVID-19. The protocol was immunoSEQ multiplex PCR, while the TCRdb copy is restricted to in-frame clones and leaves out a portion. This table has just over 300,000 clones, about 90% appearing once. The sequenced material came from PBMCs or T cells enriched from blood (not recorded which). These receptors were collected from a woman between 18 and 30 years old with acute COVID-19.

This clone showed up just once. CDR3 bases: TGTGCCAGCAGGACTAGCGGAGGCACAGATACGCAGTATTTT. Translated: CASRTSGGTDTQYF. The chain is built from TRBV27 and TRBJ2-3; 9 nucleotides match TRBD2. This CDR3 is 14 amino acids long. Germline-derived CDR1 and CDR2 are MNHEY and SMNVEV (reference sequence). V was pared by 6 bases and J by 1 base, with 2 bases of the junction left unmatched.

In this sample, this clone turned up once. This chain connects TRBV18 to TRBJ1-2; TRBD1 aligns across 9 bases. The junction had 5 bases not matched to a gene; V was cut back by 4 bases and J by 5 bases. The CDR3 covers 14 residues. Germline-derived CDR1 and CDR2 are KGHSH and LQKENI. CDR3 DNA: TGTGCCAGCTCACTGGGACAGGGAGAATATGGCTACACCTTC. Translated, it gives CASSLGQGEYGYTF.

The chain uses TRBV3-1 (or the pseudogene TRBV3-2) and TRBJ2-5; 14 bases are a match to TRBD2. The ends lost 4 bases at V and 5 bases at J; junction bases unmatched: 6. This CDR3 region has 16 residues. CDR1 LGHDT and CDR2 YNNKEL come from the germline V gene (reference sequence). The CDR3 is CASSPGTSGSKETQYF. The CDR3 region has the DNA TGTGCCAGCAGCCCTGGGACTAGCGGGAGTAAGGAGACCCAGTACTTC.

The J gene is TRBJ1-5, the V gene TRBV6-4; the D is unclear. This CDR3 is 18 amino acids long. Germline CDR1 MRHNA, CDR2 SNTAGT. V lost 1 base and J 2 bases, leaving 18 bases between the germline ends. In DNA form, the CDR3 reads TGTGCCAGCAGTGACTTAGGGTCGGGAGAGGGTGGCAATCAGCCCCAGCATTTT. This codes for CASSDLGSGEGGNQPQHF.

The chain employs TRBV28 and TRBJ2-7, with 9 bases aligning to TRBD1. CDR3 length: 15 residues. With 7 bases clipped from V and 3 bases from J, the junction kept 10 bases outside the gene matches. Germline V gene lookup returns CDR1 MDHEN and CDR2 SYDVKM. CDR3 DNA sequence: TGTGCCAGCACGGGACAGGGTAGGAGACTCTACGAGCAGTACTTC. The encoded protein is CASTGQGRRLYEQYF.

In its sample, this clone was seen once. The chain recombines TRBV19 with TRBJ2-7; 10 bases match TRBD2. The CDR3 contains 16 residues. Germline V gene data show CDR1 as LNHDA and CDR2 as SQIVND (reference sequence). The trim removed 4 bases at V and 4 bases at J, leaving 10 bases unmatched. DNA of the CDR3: TGTGCCAGTAGTAGCCGGGTAGCGGGAGGTCTGTACGAGCAGTACTTC. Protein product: CASSSRVAGGLYEQYF.

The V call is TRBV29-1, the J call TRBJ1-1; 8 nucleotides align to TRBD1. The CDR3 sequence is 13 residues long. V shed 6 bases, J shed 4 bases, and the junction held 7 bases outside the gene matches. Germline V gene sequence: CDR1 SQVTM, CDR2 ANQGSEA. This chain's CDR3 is CSVTMTGVTEAFF. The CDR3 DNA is TGCAGCGTCACGATGACAGGGGTCACTGAAGCTTTCTTT.

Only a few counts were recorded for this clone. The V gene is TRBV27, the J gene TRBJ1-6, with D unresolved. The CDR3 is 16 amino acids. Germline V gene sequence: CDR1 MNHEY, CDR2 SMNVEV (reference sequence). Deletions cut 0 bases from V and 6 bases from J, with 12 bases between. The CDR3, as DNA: TGTGCCAGCAGTTTATCGACTTGGCCGGGTAATTCACCCCTCCACTTT. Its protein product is CASSLSTWPGNSPLHF.

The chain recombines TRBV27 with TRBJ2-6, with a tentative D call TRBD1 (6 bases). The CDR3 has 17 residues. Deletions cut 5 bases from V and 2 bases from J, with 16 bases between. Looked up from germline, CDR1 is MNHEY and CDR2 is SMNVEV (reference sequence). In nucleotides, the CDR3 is TGTGCCAGCAGTCTCCTTGGGGGCAGGCCTGGGGCCAACGTCCTGACTTTC. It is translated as CASSLLGGRPGANVLTF.

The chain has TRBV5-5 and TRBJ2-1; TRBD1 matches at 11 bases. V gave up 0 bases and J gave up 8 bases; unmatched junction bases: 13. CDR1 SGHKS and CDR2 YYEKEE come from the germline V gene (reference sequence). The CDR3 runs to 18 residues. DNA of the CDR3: TGTGCCAGCAGCTTGGTCGCTGGGACAGGGGGGCCCGGGTATGAGCAGTTCTTC. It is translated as CASSLVAGTGGPGYEQFF.

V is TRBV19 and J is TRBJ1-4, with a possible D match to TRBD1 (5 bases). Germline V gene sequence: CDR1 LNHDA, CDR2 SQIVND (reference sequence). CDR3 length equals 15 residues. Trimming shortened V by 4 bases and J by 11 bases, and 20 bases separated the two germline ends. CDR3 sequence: CASSNRTPGGGKLFF. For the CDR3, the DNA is TGTGCCAGTAGTAACCGGACACCCGGCGGGGGGAAACTGTTTTTT.

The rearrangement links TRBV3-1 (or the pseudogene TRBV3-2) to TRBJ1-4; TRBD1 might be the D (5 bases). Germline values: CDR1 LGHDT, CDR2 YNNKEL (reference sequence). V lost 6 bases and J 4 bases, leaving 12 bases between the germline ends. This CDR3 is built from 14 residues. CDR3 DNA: TGTGCCAGCAGTCCAGGGTCCTATAATGAAAAACTGTTTTTT. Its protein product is CASSPGSYNEKLFF.

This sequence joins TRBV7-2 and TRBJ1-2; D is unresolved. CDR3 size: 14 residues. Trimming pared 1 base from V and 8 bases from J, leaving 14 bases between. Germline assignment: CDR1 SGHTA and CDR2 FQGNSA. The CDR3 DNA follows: TGTGCCAGCAGCTTAGTGGGGTTTAGAGGGGGCTACACCTTC. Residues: CASSLVGFRGGYTF.

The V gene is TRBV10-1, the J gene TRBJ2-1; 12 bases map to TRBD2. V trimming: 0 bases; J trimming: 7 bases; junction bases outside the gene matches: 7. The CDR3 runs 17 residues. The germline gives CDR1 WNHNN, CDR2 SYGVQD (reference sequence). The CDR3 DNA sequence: TGCGCCAGCAGTGAGTCGAGAGGACTAGCGGGAATTAATGAGCAGTTCTTC. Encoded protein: CASSESRGLAGINEQFF.

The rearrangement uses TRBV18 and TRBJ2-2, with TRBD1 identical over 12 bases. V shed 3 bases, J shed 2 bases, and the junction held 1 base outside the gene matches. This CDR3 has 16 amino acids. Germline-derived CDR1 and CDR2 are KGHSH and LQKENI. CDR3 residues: CASSPGQGANTGELFF. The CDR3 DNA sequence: TGTGCCAGCTCACCGGGACAGGGGGCAAACACCGGGGAGCTGTTTTTT.

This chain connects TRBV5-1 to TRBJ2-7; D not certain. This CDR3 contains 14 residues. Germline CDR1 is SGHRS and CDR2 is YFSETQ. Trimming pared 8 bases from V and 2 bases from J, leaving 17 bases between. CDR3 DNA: TGCGCCAGTTTTAACCCCACCAGGACCTACGAGCAGTACTTC. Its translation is CASFNPTRTYEQYF.

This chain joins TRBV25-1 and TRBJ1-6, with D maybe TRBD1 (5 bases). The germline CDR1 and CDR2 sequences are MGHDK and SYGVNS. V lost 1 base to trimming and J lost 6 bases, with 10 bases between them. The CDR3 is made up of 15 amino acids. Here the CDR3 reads CASSESKGRNSPLHF. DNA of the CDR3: TGTGCCAGCAGTGAATCGAAGGGGCGTAATTCACCCCTCCACTTT.

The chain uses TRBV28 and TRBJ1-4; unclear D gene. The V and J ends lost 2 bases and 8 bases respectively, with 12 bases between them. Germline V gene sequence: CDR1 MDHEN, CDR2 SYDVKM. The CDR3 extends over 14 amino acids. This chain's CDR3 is CASSLGGVGEKLFF. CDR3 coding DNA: TGTGCCAGCAGTTTAGGAGGAGTCGGGGAAAAACTGTTTTTT.

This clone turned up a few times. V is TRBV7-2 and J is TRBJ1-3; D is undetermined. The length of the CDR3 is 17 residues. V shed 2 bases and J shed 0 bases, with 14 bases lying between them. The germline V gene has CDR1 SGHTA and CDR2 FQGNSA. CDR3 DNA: TGTGCCAGCAGCTTATCACCCGCTGGGAGCTCTGGAAACACCATATATTTT. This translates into CASSLSPAGSSGNTIYF.

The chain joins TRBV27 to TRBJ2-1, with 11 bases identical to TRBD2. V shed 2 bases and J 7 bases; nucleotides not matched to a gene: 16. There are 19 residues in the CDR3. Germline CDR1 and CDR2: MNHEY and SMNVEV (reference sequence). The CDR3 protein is CASSLAGTATSGRRNEQFF. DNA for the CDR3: TGTGCCAGCAGTTTAGCCGGGACAGCCACTAGCGGGAGACGAAATGAGCAGTTCTTC.

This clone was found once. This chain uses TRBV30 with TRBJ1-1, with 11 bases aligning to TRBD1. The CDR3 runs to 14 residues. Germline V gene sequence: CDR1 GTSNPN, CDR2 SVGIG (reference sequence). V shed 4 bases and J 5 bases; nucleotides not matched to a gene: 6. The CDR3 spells CAWTLGQGGTEAFF. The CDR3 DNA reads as TGTGCCTGGACCCTGGGACAGGGGGGGACTGAAGCTTTCTTT.

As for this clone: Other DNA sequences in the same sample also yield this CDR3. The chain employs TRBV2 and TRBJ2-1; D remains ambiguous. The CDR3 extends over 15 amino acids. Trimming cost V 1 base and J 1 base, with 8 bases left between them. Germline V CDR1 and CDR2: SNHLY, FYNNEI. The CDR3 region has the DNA TGTGCCAGCAGTGAAGACCGCGGTTCCTACAATGAGCAGTTCTTC. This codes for CASSEDRGSYNEQFF.

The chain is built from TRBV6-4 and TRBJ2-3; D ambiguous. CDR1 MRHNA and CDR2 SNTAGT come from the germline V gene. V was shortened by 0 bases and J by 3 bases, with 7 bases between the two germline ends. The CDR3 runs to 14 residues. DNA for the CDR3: TGTGCCAGCAGTGACTCGTACAAAACAGATACGCAGTATTTT. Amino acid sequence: CASSDSYKTDTQYF.

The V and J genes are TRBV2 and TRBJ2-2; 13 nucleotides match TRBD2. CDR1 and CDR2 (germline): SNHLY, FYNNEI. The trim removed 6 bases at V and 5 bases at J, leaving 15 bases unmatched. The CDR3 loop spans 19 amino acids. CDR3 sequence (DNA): TGTGCCAGCAGCGCCGGGACTAGCGGGAAATTGGGAAAAACCGGGGAGCTGTTTTTT. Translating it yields CASSAGTSGKLGKTGELFF.

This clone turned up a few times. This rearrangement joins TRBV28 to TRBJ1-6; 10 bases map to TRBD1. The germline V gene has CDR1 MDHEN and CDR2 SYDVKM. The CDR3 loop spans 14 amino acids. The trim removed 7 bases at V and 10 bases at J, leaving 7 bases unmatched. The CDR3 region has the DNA TGTGCCAGCAACCCGGGACAGGGGCGGTCACCCCTCCACTTT. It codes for CASNPGQGRSPLHF. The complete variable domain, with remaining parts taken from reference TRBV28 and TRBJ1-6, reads DVKVTQSSRYLVKRTGEKVFLECVQDMDHENMFWYRQDPGLGLRLIYFSYDVKMKEKGDIPEGYSVSREKKERFSLILESASTNQTSMYLCASNPGQGRSPLHFGNGTRLTVT.